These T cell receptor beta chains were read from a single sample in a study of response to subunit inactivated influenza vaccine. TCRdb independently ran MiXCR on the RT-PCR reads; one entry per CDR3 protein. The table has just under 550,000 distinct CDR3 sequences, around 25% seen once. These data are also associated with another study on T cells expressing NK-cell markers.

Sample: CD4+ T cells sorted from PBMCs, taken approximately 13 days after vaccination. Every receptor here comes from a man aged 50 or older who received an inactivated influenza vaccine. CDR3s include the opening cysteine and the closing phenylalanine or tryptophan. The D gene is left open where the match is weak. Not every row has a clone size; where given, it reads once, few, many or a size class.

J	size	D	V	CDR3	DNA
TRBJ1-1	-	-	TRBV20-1	CSARASTSTFF	TGCAGTGCTAGAGCAAGTACCAGCACTTTCTTT
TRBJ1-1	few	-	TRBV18	CASSRTDTNTEAFF	TGTGCCAGCTCGAGGACAGATACAAACACTGAAGCTTTCTTT
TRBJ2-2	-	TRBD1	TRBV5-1	CASSLQGVTGELFF	TGCGCCAGCAGCTTACAGGGGGTGACCGGGGAGCTGTTTTTT
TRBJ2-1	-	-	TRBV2	CASSENSILNEQFF	TGTGCCAGCAGTGAAAACAGCATTCTCAATGAGCAGTTCTTC
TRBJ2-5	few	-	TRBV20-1	CSASPVTRSETQYF	TGCAGTGCTAGTCCCGTAACTAGATCAGAGACCCAGTACTTC
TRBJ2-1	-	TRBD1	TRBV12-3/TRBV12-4	CASNGQGGSYNEQFF	TGTGCCAGCAATGGACAGGGGGGCTCCTACAATGAGCAGTTCTTC
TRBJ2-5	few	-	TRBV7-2	CASSLAGEGGTQYF	TGTGCCAGCAGCTTAGCCGGCGAGGGCGGGACCCAGTACTTC
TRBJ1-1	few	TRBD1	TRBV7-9	CASSFYLDRVTEAFF	TGTGCCAGCAGCTTTTACCTCGACAGGGTTACTGAAGCTTTCTTT
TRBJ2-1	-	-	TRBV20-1	CSARGEAQNNEQFF	TGCAGTGCTAGAGGGGAGGCCCAAAACAATGAGCAGTTCTTC
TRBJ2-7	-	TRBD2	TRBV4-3	CASSQAGLADEQYF	TGCGCCAGCAGCCAAGCCGGACTAGCAGACGAGCAGTACTTC
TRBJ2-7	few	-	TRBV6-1	CASTPGGSSGIYEQYF	TGTGCCAGCACCCCAGGGGGGAGTAGCGGCATATACGAGCAGTACTTC
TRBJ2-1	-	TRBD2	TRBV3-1	CASSQRKGTSAFF	TGTGCCAGCAGCCAACGAAAAGGGACTAGCGCGTTCTTC
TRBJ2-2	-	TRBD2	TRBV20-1	CSARDTSGRWTGELFF	TGCAGTGCTAGAGATACTAGCGGGAGATGGACCGGGGAGCTGTTTTTT
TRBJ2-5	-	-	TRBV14	CASSQARSGTQYF	TGTGCCAGCAGCCAAGCCCGGTCAGGGACCCAGTACTTC
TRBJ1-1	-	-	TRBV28	CASSLLVTWGTEAFF	TGTGCCAGCAGTTTATTGGTGACATGGGGCACTGAAGCTTTCTTT
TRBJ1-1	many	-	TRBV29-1	CSVDRNTEAFF	TGCAGCGTGGACAGGAACACTGAAGCTTTCTTT
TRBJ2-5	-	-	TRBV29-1	CSVVMTETQYF	TGCAGCGTTGTCATGACCGAGACCCAGTACTTC
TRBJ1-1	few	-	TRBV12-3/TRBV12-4	CASSPGGIRTEAFF	TGTGCCAGCAGTCCCGGGGGGATTCGCACTGAAGCTTTCTTT
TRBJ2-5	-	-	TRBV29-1	CSVEGRMQETQYF	TGCAGCGTTGAGGGCAGGATGCAAGAGACCCAGTACTTC
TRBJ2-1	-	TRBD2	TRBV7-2	CASSLRSPSLLGSGRYNEQFF	TGTGCCAGCAGCTTACGCTCCCCATCTCTTCTGGGTAGCGGGAGATACAATGAGCAGTTCTTC
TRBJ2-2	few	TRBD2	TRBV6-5	CASSFQRGAGTGELFF	TGTGCCAGCAGTTTCCAGCGGGGGGCAGGGACCGGGGAGCTGTTTTTT
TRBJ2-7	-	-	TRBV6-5	CASSLTVLWEQYF	TGTGCCAGCAGTTTGACAGTACTCTGGGAGCAGTACTTC
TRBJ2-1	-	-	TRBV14	CASSQDLGYNEQFF	TGTGCCAGCAGCCAAGATTTGGGGTACAATGAGCAGTTCTTC
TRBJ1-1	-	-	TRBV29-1	CSAQNGRIAFF	TGCAGCGCCCAGAACGGGAGGATAGCTTTCTTT
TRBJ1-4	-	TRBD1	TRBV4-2	CASSQGRFAGGDEKLFF	TGTGCCAGCAGCCAAGGAAGATTCGCAGGGGGGGATGAAAAACTGTTTTTT
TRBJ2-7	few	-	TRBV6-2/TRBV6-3	CASGPLAGDEQYF	TGTGCCAGCGGGCCACTAGCCGGGGACGAGCAGTACTTC
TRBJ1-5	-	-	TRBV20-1	CSASRLSKGNQPQHF	TGCAGTGCTAGTAGGCTGTCAAAGGGCAATCAGCCCCAGCATTTT
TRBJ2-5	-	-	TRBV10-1	CASTRSVGETQYF	TGCGCCAGCACCCGCTCAGTTGGAGAGACCCAGTACTTC
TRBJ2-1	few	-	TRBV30	CAWSVGPVANEQFF	TGTGCCTGGAGTGTAGGGCCCGTAGCCAATGAGCAGTTCTTC
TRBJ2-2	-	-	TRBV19	CASSTVGELFF	TGTGCCAGTAGTACAGTCGGGGAGCTGTTTTTT
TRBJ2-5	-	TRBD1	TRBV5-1	CASSLTGVEQETQYF	TGCGCCAGCAGCCTGACAGGGGTTGAGCAAGAGACCCAGTACTTC
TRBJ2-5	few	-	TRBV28	CASSFRGAGTQYF	TGTGCCAGCAGTTTTCGGGGGGCTGGAACCCAGTACTTC
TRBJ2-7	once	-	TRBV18	CASSPRLQVQRREQYF	TGTGCCAGCTCACCTCGACTCCAGGTTCAACGGAGAGAGCAGTACTTC
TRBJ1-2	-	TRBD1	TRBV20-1	CSATGDRGSYGYTF	TGCAGTGCCACGGGGGACAGGGGTAGCTATGGCTACACCTTC
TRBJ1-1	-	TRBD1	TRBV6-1	CASSTTYRGGNTEAFF	TGTGCCAGCAGTACCACCTACAGGGGGGGAAACACTGAAGCTTTCTTT
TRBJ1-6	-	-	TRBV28	CASSFVNSPLHF	TGTGCCAGCAGTTTTGTGAATTCACCCCTCCACTTT
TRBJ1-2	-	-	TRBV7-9	CASSLFRDFQPIYGYTF	TGTGCCAGCAGCTTATTTCGGGACTTCCAACCCATCTATGGCTACACCTTC
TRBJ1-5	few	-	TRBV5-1	CASSAGDGFGNQPQHF	TGCGCCAGCAGCGCCGGAGACGGCTTTGGCAATCAGCCCCAGCATTTT
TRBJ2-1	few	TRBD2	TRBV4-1	CASRRTSGRGYEQFF	TGCGCCAGCAGGAGAACTAGCGGGAGGGGGTATGAGCAGTTCTTC
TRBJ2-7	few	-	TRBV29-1	CSAGRDSYEQYF	TGCAGCGCAGGACGGGACTCCTACGAGCAGTACTTC
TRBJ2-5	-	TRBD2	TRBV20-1	CSARVVAGTSSETQYF	TGCAGTGCTAGAGTGGTAGCGGGGACGTCATCGGAGACCCAGTACTTC